This TCR beta chain is drawn from a study of chemoradiotherapy in HPV16-positive cancers (dated by TCRdb to the early 2020s). Some background on the complete study: Candidate HPV-specific T-cell clones and common TCR motifs were defined by functional T-cell assays performed on cells from two HPV16-positive patients. The study asked whether T-cell immunity against the HPV oncoproteins E6 and E7 changes during chemoradiotherapy and whether it affects survival. The candidate HPV-specific TCRs and motifs were subsequently tracked in TCR repertoires obtained from some 90 patients with HPV-related cancers.

Overall results and qualifications from the work: Improved recurrence-free survival in HPV16-positive patients was associated with expansion of HPV-responsive T cells during chemoradiotherapy. Expansion of candidate HPV-specific clones and E7-related TCR motifs was observed in the tumor microenvironment during treatment, whereas no such expansion was observed for non-HPV-specific T cells. The functional definition of HPV-specific T cells came from only a couple of HPV16-positive patients, and the survival association was reported for HPV16-positive patients.

Details on this clone: The antigen this receptor binds is unknown. No base quality values were provided; no much bigger clone lies one nucleotide off.

V loses 5 bases of germline sequence and J loses 2 bases, and the interval between the two ends is 8 bases. From the germline V gene, CDR1 is MNHEY and CDR2 is SVGAGI. The CDR3 has 13 amino acids, counting the end cysteine and phenylalanine. Solely the CDR3 DNA is kept, with 39 bases framed from the first base. The protocol used for the library was the immunoSEQ multiplex PCR assay. TCRdb limited this immuneACCESS table to in-frame rearrangements with V and J called. A share of clones is missing; checked studies link under half to unresolved V genes, and the rest is unexplained. The sample table lists tens of thousands of clones, 80% of them with a count of one. The ten largest clonotypes hold less than 5% of the sample. Repertoires were sampled repeatedly over the course of chemoradiotherapy, so clonal expansion could be followed in the tumor microenvironment.

This TCR was recovered from a human donor with HPV-associated anogenital cancer. This specimen consisted of blood, obtained from a patient who underwent chemoradiotherapy. The V gene is TRBV6-5 and the J gene is TRBJ2-3, with a tentative D gene TRBD1 over 6 matching bases. The CDR3 region reads CASSGQFTDTQYF. The DNA sequence is TGTGCCAGCAGTGGACAGTTCACAGATACGCAGTATTTT.